The source of this TCR beta chain is a study of cytomegalovirus exposure and HLA in healthy donors. Whole-study context: The approximately 120 validation repertoires, a later analysis reported, used the same platform as the approximately 670 repertoires from the first cohort. Study results and caveats: In vitro experiments confirmed that a few CMV-associated chains were specific for CMV antigens. A list of approximately 150 TCR beta chains associated with cytomegalovirus was given.

Regarding this clone: The antigen is not known.

Produced via immunoSEQ multiplex PCR; TCRdb's table is partial and in-frame only. Of tens of thousands of clones in the sample, approximately 93% were seen once. Losses at the gene ends were 3 bases for V and 8 bases for J; bases not matched to a gene: 12. The CDR3 sequence is 15 residues long. The germline V gene has CDR1 LNHDA and CDR2 SQIVND (reference sequence). Donors were drawn from the approximately 120-subject validation cohort, separate from the approximately 700-subject first cohort. V gene TRBV19 combines with J gene TRBJ1-2; 7 bases map to TRBD1. Material: PBMCs. The sequence came from a woman aged 18-29 years in good health and CMV-seronegative. DNA of the CDR3: TGTGCCAGTAGTATCCTCCTAACAGGGGTAGAAGGCTACACCTTC. Translated, it gives CASSILLTGVEGYTF.